This paragraph reports one T cell receptor beta chain. The data are from a study of blood T cell repertoires in COVID-19. For the study at large: Sites in the United States, Italy and Spain provided acute and convalescent COVID-19 samples. T cells, B-cell-depleted T cells, or PBMCs provided the cDNA or gDNA that served as material.

Original processing notes: Estimates of nucleated cell counts were drawn from the amplification of reference gene primers. The table came from immunoSEQ multiplex PCR; TCRdb's copy has only in-frame clones and leaves some out. From that table come the V and J calls and clone size; the DNA was used to work out D and trimming. The sample carries over 150,000 clones, roughly 83% recorded once. Between the trimmed V and J ends, which lost 3 bases and 1 base, there was a span of 10 bases. CDR1 and CDR2 (germline): SGHRS, YFSETQ. The CDR3 loop spans 14 amino acids. The chain joins TRBV5-1 to TRBJ2-5; maybe TRBD2 (5 bases). Input material: peripheral blood. The receptor was isolated from a woman of 80 years or more with active or convalescent COVID-19. As DNA, the CDR3 is TGCGCCAGCAGCTGGGCTAGCCTCCAAGAGACCCAGTACTTC. This encodes CASSWASLQETQYF.